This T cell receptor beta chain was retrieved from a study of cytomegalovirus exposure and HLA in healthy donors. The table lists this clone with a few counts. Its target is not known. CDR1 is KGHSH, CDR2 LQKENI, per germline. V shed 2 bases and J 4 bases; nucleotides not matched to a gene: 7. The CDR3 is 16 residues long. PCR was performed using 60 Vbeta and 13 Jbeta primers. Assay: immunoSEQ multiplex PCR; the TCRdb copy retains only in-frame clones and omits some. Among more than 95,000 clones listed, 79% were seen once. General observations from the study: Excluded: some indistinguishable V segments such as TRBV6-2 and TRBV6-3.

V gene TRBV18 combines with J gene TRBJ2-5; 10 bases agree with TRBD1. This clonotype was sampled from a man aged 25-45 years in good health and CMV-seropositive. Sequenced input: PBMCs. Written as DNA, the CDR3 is TGTGCCAGCTCACCAGCGGGACAGGGGCTTCCAGAGACCCAGTACTTC. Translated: CASSPAGQGLPETQYF.